This TCR beta chain derives from a study of T cells in Graves' hyperthyroidism and ophthalmopathy. Trimming cost V 8 bases and J 6 bases, with 20 bases left between them. CDR3 length: 14 amino acids. Germline V CDR1 and CDR2: SQVTM, ANQGSEA. TCR beta CDR3 sequences were amplified from RNA transcripts. Carried out on the TCR CDR3, a first-round RT-PCR used the HTBI primer set. TCRdb analysed the multiplex PCR reads with MiXCR anew, one entry per CDR3 protein. The sample shows 500,000 or so distinct CDR3 sequences, about 15% of them seen only once. The sequenced sample consisted of blood. This clonotype was obtained from a woman under 30 with Graves' ophthalmopathy. V and J are TRBV29-1 and TRBJ2-1; a possible D gene is TRBD2 (6 bases). The CDR3, as DNA: TGCAGCATGGGGACTCTAACTATGGGCAATGAGCAGTTCTTC. Translated, it gives CSMGTLTMGNEQFF.